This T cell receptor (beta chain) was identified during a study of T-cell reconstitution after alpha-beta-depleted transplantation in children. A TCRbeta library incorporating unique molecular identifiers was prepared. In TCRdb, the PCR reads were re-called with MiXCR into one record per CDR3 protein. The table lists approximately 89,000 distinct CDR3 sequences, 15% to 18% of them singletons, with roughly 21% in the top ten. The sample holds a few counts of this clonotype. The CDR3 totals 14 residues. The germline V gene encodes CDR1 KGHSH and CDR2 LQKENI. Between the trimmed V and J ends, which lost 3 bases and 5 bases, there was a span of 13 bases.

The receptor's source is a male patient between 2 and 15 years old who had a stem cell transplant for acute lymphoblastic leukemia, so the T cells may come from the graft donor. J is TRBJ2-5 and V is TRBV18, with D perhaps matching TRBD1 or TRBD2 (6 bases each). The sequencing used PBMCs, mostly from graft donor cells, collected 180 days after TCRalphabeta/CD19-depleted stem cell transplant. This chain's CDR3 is CASSPDRRGETQYF. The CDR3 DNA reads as TGTGCCAGCTCACCTGACAGGAGGGGGGAGACCCAGTACTTC.